This T cell receptor (beta chain) was sequenced for a study of beta chain features in type 1 diabetes. The authors reverse transcribed all of the isolated RNA, so sequencing captured expressed TCRB transcripts. For naive, central memory and regulatory T cell samples, reads averaged around 3.8 million. Sequencing used immunoSEQ multiplex PCR; TCRdb keeps in-frame clones, though not all of them. This sample has fewer than 350,000 clones, with 20% found just once. This CDR3 is 11 amino acids long. Trimming removed 3 bases at V and 3 bases at J, with 2 bases between. CDR1 is KGHSH and CDR2 is LQKENI in the germline V gene.

This chain links TRBV18 with TRBJ2-5; D ambiguous. This TCR was sampled from a young woman in good health. The specimen was naive CD4+ T cells from blood. This CDR3 reads CASSPKETQYF. CDR3 nucleotide sequence: TGTGCCAGCTCACCCAAAGAGACCCAGTACTTC.